This entry features one T cell receptor (beta chain) sequence. Its antigen is unidentified. Clones were read by immunoSEQ multiplex PCR, and TCRdb kept only the in-frame ones, dropping some. This sample carries approximately 1.5 million clones, under 99% of them seen once, and the ten largest clones take roughly 0.4%. The V segment lost 1 base and the J segment 6 bases; nucleotides outside the gene matches: 7. The CDR3 loop spans 15 amino acids. CDR1 and CDR2 from the germline V gene are PRHDT and FYEKMQ (reference sequence). This sample is part of a study of shared clonotypes between healthy human individuals. At the level of the study: CD4 naive cells filled three plates per donor, CD4 memory three, CD8 naive two and CD8 memory one.

Study outcomes and limitations: The represented genetic and exposure-history diversity was limited by the small number of donors.

Sequences were obtained from naive CD4+ T cells sorted from blood. Subset noted: CD45RA+ positively selected. The receptor comes from a man aged 25-45 years in good health. The chain employs TRBV13 and TRBJ2-7; 9 nucleotides match TRBD1. CDR3 DNA: TGTGCCAGCAGCTTAGAAGGGACAGGGATGGCCGAGCAGTACTTC. This gives the protein CASSLEGTGMAEQYF.